This entry lists 30 T cell receptor beta chains sequenced from one sample in a study of CXCR3-negative and CXCR3-positive naive CD8 T cells. The TRB libraries of cDNA were built by UMI-labeled 5' RACE. TCRdb re-called the 5' RACE reads, yielding one record per CDR3 amino acid sequence without DNA. Its clone listing holds thousands of distinct CDR3 sequences. Sequenced material: naive CXCR3- CD8+ T cells from blood. This sample's subset: CD45RO-CCR7+CD27+CD95- naive CD8+ T cells lacking CXCR3 (TNR3-). These receptors were taken from a human donor in good health. Some clones in this sample may be carry-over from other donors' samples.

The CDR3 loop reads CASSLGSSSYEQYF. This rearrangement joins TRBV13 to TRBJ2-7. The CDR3 consists of 14 residues. The V gene's germline CDR1 is PRHDT and CDR2 FYEKMQ (reference sequence). The complete variable domain, with remaining parts taken from reference TRBV13 and TRBJ2-7, reads AAGVIQSPRHLIKEKRETATLKCYPIPRHDTVYWYQQGPGQDPQFLISFYEKMQSDKGSIPDRFSAQQFSDYHSELNMSSLELGDSALYFCASSLGSSSYEQYFGPGTRLTVT.

The CDR3 sequence is CASSEGNGLQPQHF. The chain employs TRBV25-1 and TRBJ1-5. Germline V gene sequence: CDR1 MGHDK, CDR2 SYGVNS. The CDR3 sequence is 14 residues long. Combining the CDR3 with reference TRBV25-1 and TRBJ1-5 gives the whole variable domain EADIYQTPRYLVIGTGKKITLECSQTMGHDKMYWYQQDPGMELHLIHYSYGVNSTEKGDLSSESTVSRIRTEHFPLTLESARPSHTSQYLCASSEGNGLQPQHFGDGTRLSIL.

This CDR3 reads CASSPGLAEVVRQFF. The chain is built from TRBV10-2 and TRBJ2-1; as DNA is missing, the TRBD2 call by TCRdb cannot be tested. This CDR3 is 15 amino acids long. The germline CDR1 and CDR2 sequences are WSHSY and SAAADI.

The chain joins TRBV29-1 to TRBJ2-7. The CDR3 is 14 residues long. CDR1 and CDR2 from the germline V gene are SQVTM and ANQGSEA. CDR3 sequence: CSVEDRMGSYEQYF.

By frequency, this clonotype registers medium-sized. The genes are TRBV20-1 and TRBJ2-7; TCRdb picks TRBD2, but there is no DNA to check that call. CDR1 and CDR2 from the germline V gene are DFQATT and SNEGSKA (reference sequence). The CDR3 loop spans 14 amino acids. CDR3 region: CSARLAGGPYEQYF.

This clonotype registers medium-sized by frequency. The chain employs TRBV29-1 and TRBJ1-1. The CDR3 consists of 13 residues. CDR1 and CDR2 from the germline V gene are SQVTM and ANQGSEA. The CDR3 protein is CSAEGGREPEAFF.

The chain recombines TRBV29-1 with TRBJ2-1; without DNA, the TCRdb call of TRBD2 cannot be checked. Germline lookup yields CDR1 SQVTM and CDR2 ANQGSEA. This CDR3 contains 15 residues. The CDR3 here is CSVEGQRENVHEQFF.

This clonotype is deemed medium-sized by its frequency. CDR3: CASSPRTGLETQYF. The chain uses TRBV7-6 and TRBJ2-5; without DNA, the TCRdb call of TRBD1 cannot be checked. This CDR3 is 14 amino acids long. The V gene's germline CDR1 is SGHVS and CDR2 FNYEAQ.

Its frequency marks this clonotype as medium-sized. The chain employs TRBV6-2 or TRBV6-3 and TRBJ2-1. The CDR3 is 12 amino acids. Germline CDR1 is MNHEY and CDR2 is SVGEGT. This chain's CDR3 is CASSYAWDEQFF.

This clonotype shows up as medium-sized by frequency. V usage is TRBV29-1 and J usage is TRBJ2-7; TCRdb's D gene call, TRBD1, goes unchecked for lack of DNA. Germline V gene sequence: CDR1 SQVTM, CDR2 ANQGSEA. The CDR3 runs 14 residues. CDR3 amino acids: CSVDGGSTSYEQYF.

The V call is TRBV5-1, the J call TRBJ2-7. Germline V gene lookup returns CDR1 SGHRS and CDR2 YFSETQ. The CDR3 has 16 amino acids. This chain's CDR3 is CASSQGLDRNSYEQYF.

The V and J genes are TRBV20-1 and TRBJ2-1. The CDR3 loop spans 13 amino acids. The germline V gene has CDR1 DFQATT and CDR2 SNEGSKA (reference sequence). CDR3 region: CSARDGYYNEQFF.

This clonotype registers medium-sized (0.01 to 0.1%) by frequency. V and J are TRBV5-1 and TRBJ2-7; TCRdb's D gene call, TRBD1, goes unchecked for lack of DNA. There are 14 residues in the CDR3. Germline values: CDR1 SGHRS, CDR2 YFSETQ. The chain's CDR3 is CASSLGQGAYEQYF.

Its frequency marks this clonotype as medium-sized. The V and J genes are TRBV29-1 and TRBJ2-7; the TCRdb D gene call, TRBD2, has no DNA to confirm it. The CDR3 is 13 residues long. CDR1 is SQVTM and CDR2 is ANQGSEA in the germline V gene. The CDR3 spells CSVAEDYTYEQYF.

V and J are TRBV29-1 and TRBJ2-5; TCRdb names TRBD1, which stays unverified in the absence of DNA. CDR1 is SQVTM and CDR2 is ANQGSEA in the germline V gene. The CDR3 runs 13 residues. CDR3 sequence: CSVEQGLQETQYF.

In terms of frequency, this clonotype is medium-sized (0.01 to 0.1%). This rearrangement joins TRBV12-3 or TRBV12-4 to TRBJ2-2; TCRdb proposes TRBD1, but this gene call is untestable without DNA. The CDR3 is 15 residues long. CDR3 sequence reads: CASSDRGQNTGELFF.

This clonotype is medium-sized by frequency. The chain uses TRBV28 and TRBJ2-1; the TCRdb D gene call, TRBD2, has no DNA to confirm it. In germline, CDR1 is MDHEN, CDR2 SYDVKM. This CDR3 is 16 amino acids long. CDR3 sequence reads: CASSLGAGGPSPEQFF.

The CDR3 loop reads CASSVVGLGTEAFF. The chain recombines TRBV9 with TRBJ1-1. CDR3 length: 14 amino acids. CDR1 is SGDLS, CDR2 YYNGEE, per germline.

The rearrangement joins TRBV27 to TRBJ1-6. The CDR3 has 13 residues. Per the germline V gene, CDR1 is MNHEY and CDR2 is SMNVEV (reference sequence). The CDR3 region is CASSTGRAPPLHF.

The chain uses TRBV6-6 and TRBJ2-1; TCRdb lists TRBD1, though no DNA is available to test this call. Germline CDR1 MNHNY, CDR2 SVGAGI (reference sequence). This CDR3 is 15 amino acids long. The CDR3 loop is CASSYSREGDNEQFF.

Measured by frequency, this clonotype is medium-sized (0.01 to 0.1%). The chain combines TRBV29-1 with TRBJ1-3. Germline values: CDR1 SQVTM, CDR2 ANQGSEA. CDR3 length: 13 residues. The chain's CDR3 is CSVELGSGNTIYF.

Judged by frequency, this clonotype is medium-sized (0.01 to 0.1%). J is TRBJ1-1 and V is TRBV29-1; the D gene TCRdb calls, TRBD1, cannot be checked with no DNA. This CDR3 has 16 residues. CDR1 is SQVTM and CDR2 is ANQGSEA in the germline V gene. Here the CDR3 reads CSAIQGWGVMNTEAFF. The whole variable domain, remainder taken from reference TRBV29-1 and TRBJ1-1, is SAVISQKPSRDICQRGTSLTIQCQVDSQVTMMFWYRQQPGQSLTLIATANQGSEATYESGFVIDKFPISRPNLTFSTLTVSNMSPEDSSIYLCSAIQGWGVMNTEAFFGQGTRLTVV.

This sequence joins TRBV5-5 and TRBJ2-5; TCRdb lists TRBD2, though no DNA is available to test this call. Germline V lookup: CDR1 SGHKS, CDR2 YYEKEE (reference sequence). This CDR3 contains 15 residues. The CDR3: CASSYAGGHQETQYF.

This clonotype registers medium-sized by frequency. This chain connects TRBV5-1 to TRBJ1-2. The CDR3 consists of 15 residues. CDR1 and CDR2 from the germline V gene are SGHRS and YFSETQ. This CDR3 is CASSGGALTVDGYTF.

The chain links TRBV12-3 or TRBV12-4 to TRBJ2-7. There are 12 residues in the CDR3. CDR3 residues: CASSFASYEQYF.

Frequency places this clonotype as medium-sized (0.01 to 0.1%). The V and J genes are TRBV20-1 and TRBJ2-1; without DNA, the TCRdb call of TRBD2 cannot be checked. Germline assignment: CDR1 DFQATT and CDR2 SNEGSKA (reference sequence). This CDR3 is 14 amino acids long. CDR3 sequence: CSARTSGSYNEQFF.

This clonotype is deemed medium-sized (0.01 to 0.1%) by its frequency. The chain links TRBV28 to TRBJ2-7; TCRdb picks TRBD1, but there is no DNA to check that call. Germline V gives CDR1 MDHEN, CDR2 SYDVKM. The CDR3 runs 14 residues. The chain's CDR3 is CASTQDRYLYEQYF.

By frequency, this clonotype is medium-sized. The V gene is TRBV7-9, the J gene TRBJ2-7; TCRdb indicates TRBD1, and absent DNA this call remains unverified. The germline V gene encodes CDR1 SEHNR and CDR2 FQNEAQ (reference sequence). This CDR3 region has 11 residues. CDR3 region: CASSSGGEQYF.

By frequency, this clonotype registers medium-sized (0.01 to 0.1%). The gene calls are TRBV23-1 and TRBJ1-5. TRBV23-1 is known as an ORF, though its function is uncertain. There are 14 residues in the CDR3. CDR3 sequence reads: CASSQRYQNQPQHF.

This chain connects TRBV5-6 to TRBJ2-5; TCRdb gives TRBD1 as the D gene, but with no DNA this cannot be confirmed. This CDR3 spans 13 amino acids. From germline, CDR1 is SGHDT and CDR2 YYEEEE. The CDR3 loop is CASSRGAEETQYF. The variable domain in full, completed from reference TRBV5-6 and TRBJ2-5, reads DAGVTQSPTHLIKTRGQQVTLRCSPKSGHDTVSWYQQALGQGPQFIFQYYEEEERQRGNFPDRFSGHQFPNYSSELNVNALLLGDSALYLCASSRGAEETQYFGPGTRLLVL.